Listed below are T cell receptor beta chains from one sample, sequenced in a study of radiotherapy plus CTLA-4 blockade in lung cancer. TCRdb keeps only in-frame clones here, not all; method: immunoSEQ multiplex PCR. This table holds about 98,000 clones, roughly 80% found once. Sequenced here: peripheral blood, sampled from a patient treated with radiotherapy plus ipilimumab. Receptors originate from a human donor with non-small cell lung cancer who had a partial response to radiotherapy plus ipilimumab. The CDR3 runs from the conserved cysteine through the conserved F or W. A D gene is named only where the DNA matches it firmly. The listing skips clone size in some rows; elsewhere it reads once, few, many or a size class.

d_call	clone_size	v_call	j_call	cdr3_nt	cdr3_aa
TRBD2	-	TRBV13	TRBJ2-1	TGTGCCAGCAGCATAGGGGGACTAGCGGGAGGTTGGGATGAGCAGTTCTTC	CASSIGGLAGGWDEQFF
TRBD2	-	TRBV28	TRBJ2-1	TGTGCCAGCAGGTACTGGGCGGGGGACAATGAGCAGTTCTTC	CASRYWAGDNEQFF
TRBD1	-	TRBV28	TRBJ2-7	TGTGCCAGCAGTTTAGGAACAGGGGGGTACGAGCAGTACTTC	CASSLGTGGYEQYF
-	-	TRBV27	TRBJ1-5	TGTGCCAGCAGTCCGGCCCGGCAGGGAATAGGCAATCAGCCCCAGCATTTT	CASSPARQGIGNQPQHF
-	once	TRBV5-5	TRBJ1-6	TGTGCCAGCAGCTTGGGTCCCGACATTCATAGCTCCTATAATTCACCCCTCCACTTT	CASSLGPDIHSSYNSPLHF
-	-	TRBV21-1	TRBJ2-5	TGTGCCAGCAGCAAGGGAGGACTAGCGGGAGGAGAGACCCAGTACTTC	CASSKGGLAGGETQYF
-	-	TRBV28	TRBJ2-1	TGTGCCAGCAGTTTGTTAGTGAATGAGCAGTTCTTC	CASSLLVNEQFF
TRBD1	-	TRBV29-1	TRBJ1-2	TGCAGCGTTGGGGGGACAGGGCCTGGCTACACCTTC	CSVGGTGPGYTF
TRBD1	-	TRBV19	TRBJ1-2	TGTGCCAGCTCCCCCGGGACAGGGCCCTATGGCTACACCTTC	CASSPGTGPYGYTF
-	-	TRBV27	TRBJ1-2	TGTGCCAGTCACTCCTTGGGAGGGGGAAATTCTGCTGGCTACACCTTC	CASHSLGGGNSAGYTF
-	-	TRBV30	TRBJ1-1	TGTGCCTGGAGTGTAGGCAGGCTCACTGAAGCTTTCTTT	CAWSVGRLTEAFF
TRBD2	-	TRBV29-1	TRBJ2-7	TGCAGCGTCGGGACTAGCGGGCGAGGGCAGTACTTC	CSVGTSGRGQYF
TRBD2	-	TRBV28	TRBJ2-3	TGTGCCAGCAGTTTAGCGGGACTAGCGGGAGCGGGCACAGATACGCAGTATTTT	CASSLAGLAGAGTDTQYF
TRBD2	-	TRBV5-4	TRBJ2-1	TGTGCCAGCAGCTTGGGTCGGGAGGGCCTCAATGAGCAGTTCTTC	CASSLGREGLNEQFF
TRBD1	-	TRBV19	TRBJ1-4	TGTGCCAGCTACAGGACAGGAACTAATGAAAAACTGTTTTTT	CASYRTGTNEKLFF
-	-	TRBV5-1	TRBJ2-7	TGCGTCTACAGGGGGGGCGAGCAGTACTTC	CVYRGGEQYF
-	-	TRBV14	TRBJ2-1	TGTGCCAGCAGCCAAGATCTAGGGGAATCCTACAATGAGCAGTTCTTC	CASSQDLGESYNEQFF
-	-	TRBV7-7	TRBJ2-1	TGTGCCAGCAGCTTAGGGGCTTCCTACAATGAGCAGTTCTTC	CASSLGASYNEQFF
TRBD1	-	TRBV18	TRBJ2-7	TGTGCCAGCTCACCCTCTATCGGGACAGCCTCCTACGAGCAGTACTTC	CASSPSIGTASYEQYF
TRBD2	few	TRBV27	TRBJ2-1	TGTGCCAGCAGTCGAAAGACTAGCGGGCTCTACAATGAGCAGTTCTTC	CASSRKTSGLYNEQFF
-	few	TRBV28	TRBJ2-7	TGTGCCAGCAGTTTATTCGGGACAACAACATCCTACGAGCAGTACTTC	CASSLFGTTTSYEQYF
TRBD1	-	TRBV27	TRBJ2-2	TGTGCCAGCAGTCTGACAGGGGGATACACCGGGGAGCTGTTTTTT	CASSLTGGYTGELFF
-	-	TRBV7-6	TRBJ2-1	TGTGCCAGCAGCTTAGGGCTCTACAATGAGCAGTTCTTC	CASSLGLYNEQFF
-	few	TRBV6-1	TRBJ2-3	TGTGCCAGCAGGGGGCAGGGCCCCACAGATACGCAGTATTTT	CASRGQGPTDTQYF
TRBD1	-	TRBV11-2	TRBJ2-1	TGTGCCAGCAGTCTCCAGGGGGCGGGCACCTACAATGAGCAGTTCTTC	CASSLQGAGTYNEQFF
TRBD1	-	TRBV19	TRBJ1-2	TGTGCCAGTAGTGCTCTACCCGGACAGGGGAGCCCTATTTACTATGGCTACACCTTC	CASSALPGQGSPIYYGYTF
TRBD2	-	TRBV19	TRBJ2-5	TGTGCCAGTAGTACTGGGGGGGAGGAGACCCAGTACTTC	CASSTGGEETQYF
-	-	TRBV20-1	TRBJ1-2	TGCAGTGCTAGTTCTGACTATGGCTACACCTTC	CSASSDYGYTF
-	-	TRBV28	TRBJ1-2	TGTGCCAGCAGTTTAGAGGGTCTTGGCTACACCTTC	CASSLEGLGYTF
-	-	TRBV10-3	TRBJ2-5	TGTGCCATCAGGCGAGGAGTACAAGAGACCCAGTACTTC	CAIRRGVQETQYF
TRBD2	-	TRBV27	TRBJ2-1	TGTGCCAGCAGTTTTGGGGACTACTATTACAATGAGCAGTTCTTC	CASSFGDYYYNEQFF
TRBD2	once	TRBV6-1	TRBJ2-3	TGTGCCAGCAGTGAAATGGGGGGGATAGTCCCGCAGTATTTT	CASSEMGGIVPQYF
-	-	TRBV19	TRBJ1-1	TGTGCCAGTAGTTTCTTACCCACAGGAAACACTGAAGCTTTCTTT	CASSFLPTGNTEAFF
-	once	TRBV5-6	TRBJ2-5	TGTGCCAGCAGCGTGACAGGTGGAGGATGGGAGACCCAGTACTTC	CASSVTGGGWETQYF
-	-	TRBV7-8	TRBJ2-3	TGTGCCAGCAGCTTAAGCAGGTACACAGATACGCAGTATTTT	CASSLSRYTDTQYF
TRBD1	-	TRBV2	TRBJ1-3	TGTGCCAGCAGTGGACAGGGGAATGGAAACACCATATATTTT	CASSGQGNGNTIYF
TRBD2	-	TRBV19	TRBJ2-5	TGTGCCAGTAGTTCCAGGGGTCCGGGAGGGGAGACCCAGTACTTC	CASSSRGPGGETQYF
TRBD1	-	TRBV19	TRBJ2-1	TGTGCCAGCGGTCCGGGACAGGGGTACAATGAGCAGTTCTTC	CASGPGQGYNEQFF
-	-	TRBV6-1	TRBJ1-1	TGTGCCCGCTCCTCCGGGGGAAGGTATACTGAAGCTTTCTTT	CARSSGGRYTEAFF
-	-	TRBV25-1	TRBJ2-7	TGTGCCATCGGGAGCTCCACCGGCGAGCAGTACTTC	CAIGSSTGEQYF
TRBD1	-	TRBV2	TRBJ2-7	TGTGCCAGCAGGGAGGACAGGGAGACCTACGAGCAGTACTTC	CASREDRETYEQYF
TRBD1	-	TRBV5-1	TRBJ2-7	TGCGCCAGCAGTTTACAGGGGGCACCGGCCTACGAGCAGTACTTC	CASSLQGAPAYEQYF
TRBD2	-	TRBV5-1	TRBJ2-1	TGCGCCAGCAGCTCCGGTTTTAGCGGGGTTTCCTACAATGAGCAGTTCTTC	CASSSGFSGVSYNEQFF
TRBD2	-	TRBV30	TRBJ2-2	TGTGCCTGGAATTCCGGGGGGACTAGCGGATACACCGGGGAGCTGTTTTTT	CAWNSGGTSGYTGELFF
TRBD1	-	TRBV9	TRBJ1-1	TGTGCCAGCAGCCCTCAGGACAGGGCGACTGAAGCTTTCTTT	CASSPQDRATEAFF
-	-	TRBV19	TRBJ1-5	TGTGCCAGTAGTATAGGTGGGGGAGGTCGCAATCAGCCCCAGCATTTT	CASSIGGGGRNQPQHF
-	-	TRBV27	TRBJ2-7	TGTGCCAGCAGTTTCAGGGTCATAGGCTACGAGCAGTACTTC	CASSFRVIGYEQYF
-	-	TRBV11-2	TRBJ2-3	TGTGCCAGCAGCTTAGGGATTAGCGCGGTGCATTATGATACGCAGTATTTT	CASSLGISAVHYDTQYF
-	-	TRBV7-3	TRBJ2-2	TGTGCCAGCACCGCTAATAGGGCCAGGGCGGGGACCGGGGAGCTGTTTTTT	CASTANRARAGTGELFF
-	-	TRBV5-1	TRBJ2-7	TGCGCCAGCAGCCCCGAGCCAGGGATCTACGAGCAGTACTTC	CASSPEPGIYEQYF
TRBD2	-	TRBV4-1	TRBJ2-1	TGCGCCAGCAGCCCTCGCGGGGGGAGGACTCGGGGGGACAATGAGCAGTTCTTC	CASSPRGGRTRGDNEQFF
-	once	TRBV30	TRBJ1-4	TGTGCCTGGAGGCGGGTAGAGGGTTCGGAAAAACTGTTTTTT	CAWRRVEGSEKLFF
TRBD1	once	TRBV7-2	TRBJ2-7	TGTGCCAGCAGCTTATTGGGGACAGGGACCTACGAGCAGTACTTC	CASSLLGTGTYEQYF
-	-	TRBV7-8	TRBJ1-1	TGTGCCAGCAGCTTAAGGTCGGGGTTAGACACTGAAGCTTTCTTT	CASSLRSGLDTEAFF
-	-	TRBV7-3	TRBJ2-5	TGTGCCAGCAGCTTACGGAGGCAAGAGACCCAGTACTTC	CASSLRRQETQYF
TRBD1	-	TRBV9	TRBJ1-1	TGTGCCAGCAGCCCCCAAGTAGGGGGCGGGAACACTGAAGCTTTCTTT	CASSPQVGGGNTEAFF
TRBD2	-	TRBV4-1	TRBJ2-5	TGCGCCAGCAGCCCCGGACTAGCGGGAGGGTACCAAGAGACCCAGTACTTC	CASSPGLAGGYQETQYF
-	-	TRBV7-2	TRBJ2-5	TGTGCCAGCAGCCAAGGACACGGAGGGACCCAAGAGACCCAGTACTTC	CASSQGHGGTQETQYF